This T cell receptor beta chain is from a study of STAT5B mutations in CD4+ large granular lymphocyte leukemia. Overall study findings and caveats: Higher CD4+ than CD8+ T-LGLL clonality might reflect small sample size.

Original data processing: A productive frequency of 2.59 x 10-5 was the lowest detectable. Method: immunoSEQ multiplex PCR; TCRdb's copy keeps in-frame clones and lacks some. That table gives V, J and clone size, and the DNA gave D and trimming. The sample records approximately 30,000 clones, 80% to 90% being singletons. The CDR3 runs to 13 residues. In germline, CDR1 is MGHRA, CDR2 YSYEKL. V lost 1 base to trimming and J lost 7 bases, with 8 bases between them. With regard to this clone: The antigen remains unidentified.

This clonotype was obtained from a human donor in good health. Source material: CD4+ T cells from blood buffy coats. The chain links TRBV4-1 to TRBJ2-1; D is undetermined. The CDR3 DNA is TGCGCCAGCAGCCAAGCCATAATTAATGAGCAGTTCTTC. It encodes CASSQAIINEQFF.